This T cell receptor (beta chain) was sequenced in a study of T-cell reconstitution after alpha-beta-depleted transplantation in children. The library targeted TCRbeta and was prepared with unique molecular identifiers. TCRdb re-derived calls from the PCR reads in MiXCR, one entry per CDR3 protein. The table records approximately 110,000 distinct CDR3 sequences, roughly 23% of them present only once. The sample holds one count of this clonotype. The antigen is unknown. Study-level results: Reportedly, roughly two months post-transplant, alpha-beta T cells arose from several hundred expanded graft clones.

Trimming removed 4 bases at V and 0 bases at J, with 16 bases between. This CDR3 region has 17 residues. Germline loops: CDR1 SGHRS, CDR2 YFSETQ. The sequenced sample was PBMCs, mostly from graft donor cells, obtained 180 days after TCRalphabeta/CD19-depleted stem cell transplant. The sequence came from a male patient under 10 years old who had a stem cell transplant for chronic granulomatous disease, so the T cells may come from the graft donor. The chain recombines TRBV5-1 with TRBJ2-2; possibly TRBD1 for D (6 bases). CDR3 protein: CASSHAPRGSNTGELFF. CDR3 coding DNA: TGCGCCAGCAGCCATGCGCCCAGGGGATCGAACACCGGGGAGCTGTTTTTT.